The 23 T cell receptor beta chains given below trace back to one sample, sequenced in a study of T cells in Graves' hyperthyroidism and ophthalmopathy. Amplification targeted TCR beta CDR3 regions from RNA transcripts. With the HTBI primer set, the TCR CDR3 went through a first round of RT-PCR. TCRdb fed the multiplex PCR reads into MiXCR, producing one record per CDR3 protein. The sample consists of 400,000 to 600,000 distinct CDR3 sequences, about 16% of them appearing once. The sample comprised blood. The receptor source for this set is a woman under 40 with Graves' ophthalmopathy.

V gene TRBV24-1 combines with J gene TRBJ2-7; TRBD2 matches at 7 bases. The CDR3 runs to 16 residues. The J segment lost 5 bases and the V segment lost 5 bases, leaving 14 bases of the junction unmatched. The germline V gene has CDR1 KGHDR and CDR2 SFDVKD. The CDR3 spells CATSGRSRGSVDEQYF. The CDR3 DNA is TGTGCCACCAGTGGTCGCTCCCGCGGGAGTGTCGACGAGCAGTACTTC.

The sample holds many counts of this clonotype. This chain uses TRBV11-2 with TRBJ2-1; possible D gene TRBD2, 6 bases. V lost 5 bases to trimming and J lost 4 bases, with 9 bases between them. Per germline, CDR1 SGHAT and CDR2 FQNNGV. The CDR3 totals 13 residues. In DNA, the CDR3 is TGTGCCAGCAGCCTTAGCGGATACAATGAGCAGTTCTTC. Its translation is CASSLSGYNEQFF.

To note about this clonotype: A much larger clone sits a single nucleotide away, making a read error possible. The rearrangement uses TRBV20-1 and TRBJ2-3, with D possibly called TRBD1 or TRBD2 (5 bases each). CDR1 and CDR2 (germline): DFQATT, SNEGSKA (reference sequence). This CDR3 spans 12 amino acids. The V gene lost 8 bases and the J gene lost 6 bases, with 15 bases spanning the gap. This CDR3 is CSTPGTRDTQYF. CDR3 nucleotide sequence: TGCAGTACTCCGGGGACCCGCGATACGCAGTATTTT.

J is TRBJ1-1 and V is TRBV28; D unresolved. This CDR3 has 13 amino acids. Germline values: CDR1 MDHEN, CDR2 SYDVKM. Trimming took 6 bases from V and 5 from J, leaving 13 bases between them. The CDR3 region has the DNA TGTGCCAGCAGCCCTCTCCGTGAAACTGAAGCTTTCTTT. It specifies CASSPLRETEAFF.

The chain has TRBV11-2 and TRBJ2-1, with D uncertain. The CDR3 covers 12 residues. Trimming removed 0 bases from V and 9 bases from J, with 6 bases in between. The germline CDR1 and CDR2 sequences are SGHAT and FQNNGV. In nucleotides, the CDR3 is TGTGCCAGCAGCTTAGACCGCGGTGAGCAGTTCTTC. This codes for CASSLDRGEQFF.

The V call is TRBV20-1, the J call TRBJ2-2, with TRBD2 matching 12 bases. Germline V gene data show CDR1 as DFQATT and CDR2 as SNEGSKA (reference sequence). V trimming: 4 bases; J trimming: 6 bases; junction bases outside the gene matches: 6. The CDR3 consists of 15 residues. For the CDR3, the DNA is TGCAGTGCTAAGCGGGGACTAGCGGGTCCCGGGGAGCTGTTTTTT. It is translated as CSAKRGLAGPGELFF.

The V and J genes are TRBV14 and TRBJ2-3; D ambiguous. The CDR3 is 14 residues long. V lost 0 bases and J 5 bases, leaving 9 bases between the germline ends. Germline CDR1 SGHDN, CDR2 FVKESK. CDR3 sequence reads: CASSQDQVVDTQYF. DNA of the CDR3: TGTGCCAGCAGCCAAGATCAGGTAGTAGATACGCAGTATTTT.

In this sample, this clonotype turned up a few times. V and J are TRBV6-1 and TRBJ2-5; 7 bases map to TRBD1. Germline trimming cut 8 bases from V and 5 bases from J; bases unmatched to any gene: 17. Germline loops: CDR1 MNHNS, CDR2 SASEGT. The CDR3 is 16 amino acids. DNA of the CDR3: TGTGCCAGCGGCCCTACAGGGGCAGGCCCCCTCGAGACCCAGTACTTC. It yields the protein CASGPTGAGPLETQYF.

This clonotype was seen only a few times. The chain carries TRBV4-3 and TRBJ1-1, with TRBD1 identical over 8 bases. Germline V gives CDR1 LGHNA, CDR2 YSLEER. V shed 4 bases, J shed 1 base, and the junction held 5 bases outside the gene matches. The CDR3 is 15 residues long. The CDR3 DNA reads as TGCGCCAGCAGCCCTCAGGGGGCTCCGAACACTGAAGCTTTCTTT. Protein: CASSPQGAPNTEAFF.

This clonotype was found many times. The V and J genes are TRBV20-1 and TRBJ2-3, with TRBD1 as a possible D gene (5 bases). CDR3 size: 12 residues. V was trimmed by 8 bases and J by 7 bases, leaving 16 bases between them. Germline assignment: CDR1 DFQATT and CDR2 SNEGSKA (reference sequence). This CDR3 is CSSNLGQNTQYF. CDR3 bases: TGCAGTTCTAACCTCGGACAAAATACGCAGTATTTT.

This clonotype was counted ten times or more. V usage is TRBV7-2 and J usage is TRBJ2-3; D uncertain. This CDR3 spans 18 amino acids. Germline V lookup: CDR1 SGHTA, CDR2 FQGNSA. V shed 7 bases and J shed 2 bases, with 25 bases lying between them. In DNA form, the CDR3 reads TGTGCCAGCATCCATACCTCGATGAGCTCTTCCTCCACAGATACGCAGTATTTT. Translated: CASIHTSMSSSSTDTQYF.

This clonotype came up a few times. The chain is built from TRBV20-1 and TRBJ2-7; the match to TRBD2 covers 9 bases. J was trimmed by 2 bases and V by 7 bases; bases with no gene match: 12. There are 15 residues in the CDR3. CDR1 and CDR2 (germline): DFQATT, SNEGSKA (reference sequence). The CDR3 nucleotides read TGCAGTGACAACCGTATAGCGGGAGAAACCTACGAGCAGTACTTC. Amino acid sequence: CSDNRIAGETYEQYF.

This clonotype was detected only once. This sequence may be a read error, since a much larger clone differs from it by one base. The chain has TRBV7-2 and TRBJ1-1; D is unresolved. The ends were cut back, 5 bases at V and 1 base at J, with 14 bases in the middle. Germline CDR1 reads SGHTA; CDR2 reads FQGNSA. The length of the CDR3 is 15 residues. CDR3 in DNA: TGTGCCAGCAGCATAACGGGATATTGGAACACTGAAGCTTTCTTT. Its translation: CASSITGYWNTEAFF.

This clonotype was counted ten times or more. The rearrangement links TRBV7-9 to TRBJ2-7; the D gene is possibly TRBD2 (6 bases). The germline gives CDR1 SEHNR, CDR2 FQNEAQ (reference sequence). V gave up 0 bases and J gave up 7 bases, with 13 bases separating them. This CDR3 comprises 14 residues. Written as DNA, the CDR3 is TGTGCCAGCAGCTTAGCGCAGGACGGGGGAGAGCAGTACTTC. Translating it yields CASSLAQDGGEQYF.

This clonotype was observed at least ten times. The chain has TRBV19 and TRBJ1-1; D remains unclear. Germline assignment: CDR1 LNHDA and CDR2 SQIVND (reference sequence). Trimming shortened V by 3 bases and J by 0 bases, and 8 bases separated the two germline ends. The CDR3 loop spans 14 amino acids. The DNA of the CDR3 is TGTGCCAGTAGTATGAACCAGGTGAACACTGAAGCTTTCTTT. Its protein product is CASSMNQVNTEAFF.

This clonotype was counted ten times or more. The gene calls are TRBV2 and TRBJ1-1; possibly TRBD1 for D (5 bases). The length of the CDR3 is 15 residues. The germline gives CDR1 SNHLY, CDR2 FYNNEI. V was pared by 4 bases and J by 1 base, with 13 bases between. In DNA form, the CDR3 reads TGTGCCAGCAGTGGGGGGAGAACAGGGAACACTGAAGCTTTCTTT. Protein sequence: CASSGGRTGNTEAFF. Full variable domain (outside the CDR3, taken from reference TRBV2 and TRBJ1-1): EPEVTQTPSHQVTQMGQEVILRCVPISNHLYFYWYRQILGQKVEFLVSFYNNEISEKSEIFDDQFSVERPDGSNFTLKIRSTKLEDSAMYFCASSGGRTGNTEAFFGQGTRLTVV.

The sample holds many counts of this clonotype. The chain recombines TRBV5-1 with TRBJ2-7, with 8 bases fitting TRBD1. V shed 5 bases and J 2 bases; nucleotides not matched to a gene: 6. The germline V gene encodes CDR1 SGHRS and CDR2 YFSETQ. The CDR3 length is 14 residues. The CDR3 bases are TGCGCCAGCAGGATCCGGACAGGGCCCTACGAGCAGTACTTC. Protein product: CASRIRTGPYEQYF.

J is TRBJ1-5 and V is TRBV28; no firm D call. This CDR3 spans 15 amino acids. Germline V gene data show CDR1 as MDHEN and CDR2 as SYDVKM. With 3 bases removed from V and 3 bases from J, the gap between germline ends came to 12 bases. The CDR3 region has the DNA TGTGCCAGCAGTTTGTCGATACGGAACAATCAGCCCCAGCATTTT. Translation: CASSLSIRNNQPQHF. The entire variable domain, with the rest obtained from reference TRBV28 and TRBJ1-5, is as follows: DVKVTQSSRYLVKRTGEKVFLECVQDMDHENMFWYRQDPGLGLRLIYFSYDVKMKEKGDIPEGYSVSREKKERFSLILESASTNQTSMYLCASSLSIRNNQPQHFGDGTRLSIL.

The chain links TRBV7-9 to TRBJ2-7; D may be TRBD2 (6 bases). Germline loops: CDR1 SEHNR, CDR2 FQNEAQ (reference sequence). CDR3 length: 18 residues. V was clipped by 5 bases and J by 2 bases, with 25 bases between them. The CDR3 nucleotides are TGTGCCAGCAGCCCCCCCGGTCTAACTGGAGGGGCTACCTACGAGCAGTACTTC. The encoded protein is CASSPPGLTGGATYEQYF.

The genes are TRBV6-2 or TRBV6-3 and TRBJ2-1, with D unresolved. With 6 bases removed from V and 8 bases from J, the gap between germline ends came to 11 bases. There are 12 residues in the CDR3. The germline CDR1 and CDR2 sequences are MNHEY and SVGEGT. The CDR3 loop reads CASSPEGDEQFF. CDR3 coding DNA: TGTGCCAGCAGCCCGGAAGGCGATGAGCAGTTCTTC.

In its sample, this clonotype was seen many times. The rearrangement links TRBV28 to TRBJ1-1, with D possibly TRBD1 on 5 matching bases. Trimming shortened V by 3 bases and J by 4 bases, and 15 bases separated the two germline ends. Germline V CDR1 and CDR2: MDHEN, SYDVKM. The CDR3 is made up of 15 amino acids. The CDR3 spells CASSLNWGRGTEAFF. The CDR3 DNA reads as TGTGCCAGCAGTTTGAATTGGGGGAGGGGCACTGAAGCTTTCTTT.

Many counts were recorded for this clonotype. The chain uses TRBV20-1 and TRBJ2-7; 7 bases fit TRBD1. Per the germline V gene, CDR1 is DFQATT and CDR2 is SNEGSKA (reference sequence). The CDR3 is 15 residues long. V trimming: 3 bases; J trimming: 1 base; junction bases outside the gene matches: 9. The CDR3 region is CSASRAGGESYEQYF. The DNA of the CDR3 is TGCAGTGCTAGCCGCGCAGGGGGTGAATCCTACGAGCAGTACTTC.

The V call is TRBV7-9, the J call TRBJ2-1; 8 positions agree with TRBD1. The CDR3 runs to 14 residues. The V gene end was trimmed by 5 bases and the J gene end by 7 bases; junction bases not matched to a gene: 7. From germline, CDR1 is SEHNR and CDR2 FQNEAQ (reference sequence). As DNA, the CDR3 is TGTGCCAGCAGCATCCTGGACAGGGAGAATGAGCAGTTCTTC. Amino acids: CASSILDRENEQFF.